This T cell receptor beta chain originates from a study of TET2 disruption in CD19-targeted CAR T cells. Points on this clone: Its specificity is not known. The missing CDR3 end, 3 residues past where the read stops, is filled in from the germline J gene.

The germline CDR1 and CDR2 sequences are LNHDA and SQIVND (reference sequence). The CDR3 has 16 amino acids. J was trimmed by 0 bases and V by 6 bases; bases with no gene match: 7. Treatment in this sample: autologous CTL019 cells: CD19 CAR with 4-1BB and CD3 zeta domains. The CD19 CAR carried TCR zeta and 4-1BB signaling domains. The starting T cells for CTL019 came from a peripheral blood leukapheresis. The method was immunoSEQ multiplex PCR; TCRdb's version includes in-frame clones alone and lacks a portion of them. The clone table shows about 30,000 clones, with the ten largest holding more than 1.5%.

The receptor comes from a man between 70 and 80 years old with chronic lymphocytic leukemia. The chain uses TRBV19 and TRBJ2-2, with 7 bases lining up with TRBD1. The sequences come from CD8- CAR+ T cells sorted from cultured blood T cells, collected for CD19 CAR T cell therapy. Subset of the sample: CD8-negative CAR-positive T cells from the infusion product. The CDR3 reads CASSLGGLANTGELFF. The covered CDR3 bases are TGTGCCAGTAGCCTAGGGGGCCTCGCGAACACCGGGGAG.